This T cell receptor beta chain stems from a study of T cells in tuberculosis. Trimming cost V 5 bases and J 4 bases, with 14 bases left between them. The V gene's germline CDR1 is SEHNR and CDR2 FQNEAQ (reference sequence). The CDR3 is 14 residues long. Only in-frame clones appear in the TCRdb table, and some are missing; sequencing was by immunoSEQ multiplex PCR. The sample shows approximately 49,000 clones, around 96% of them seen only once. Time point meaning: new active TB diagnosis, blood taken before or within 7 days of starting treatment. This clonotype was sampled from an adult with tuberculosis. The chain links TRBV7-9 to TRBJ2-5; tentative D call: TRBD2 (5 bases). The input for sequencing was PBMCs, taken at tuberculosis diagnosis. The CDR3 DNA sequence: TGTGCCAGCAGCAGTGAGGGAACCAGAGAGACCCAGTACTTC. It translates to CASSSEGTRETQYF. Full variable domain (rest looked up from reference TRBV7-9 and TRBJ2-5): DTGVSQNPRHKITKRGQNVTFRCDPISEHNRLYWYRQTLGQGPEFLTYFQNEAQLEKSRLLSDRFSAERPKGSFSTLEIQRTEQGDSAMYLCASSSEGTRETQYFGPGTRLLVL.